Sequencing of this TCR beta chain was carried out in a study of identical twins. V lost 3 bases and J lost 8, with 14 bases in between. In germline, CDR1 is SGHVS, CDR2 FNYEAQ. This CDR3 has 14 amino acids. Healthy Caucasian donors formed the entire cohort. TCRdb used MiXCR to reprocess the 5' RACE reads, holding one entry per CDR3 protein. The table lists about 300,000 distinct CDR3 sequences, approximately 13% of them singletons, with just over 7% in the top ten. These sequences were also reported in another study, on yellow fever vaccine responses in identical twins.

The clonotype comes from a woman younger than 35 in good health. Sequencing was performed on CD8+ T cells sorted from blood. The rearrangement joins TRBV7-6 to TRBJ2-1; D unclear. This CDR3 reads CASSLARGGDEQFF. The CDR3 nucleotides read TGTGCCAGCAGCTTGGCGAGAGGTGGTGATGAGCAGTTCTTC.